The 5 T cell receptor beta chains reported below all come from one sample, sequenced in a study of shared clonotypes between healthy human individuals. Here immunoSEQ multiplex PCR was the method, and the copy in TCRdb shows in-frame clones only, minus some. The top ten hold approximately 0.1% of the sample, which has a few hundred thousand clones, 95% seen once. Naive CD8 cells lacked CD45RO and underwent positive selection for CCR7, leaving out terminally differentiated effector memory CD45RA+ cells. The specimen sequenced was naive CD8+ T cells sorted from blood. The receptors derive from a woman aged 25 to 39 in good health.

Points on this clone: At the DNA level, this CDR3 is encoded by other sequences in the same sample as well. The chain employs TRBV27 and TRBJ2-7; TRBD1 matches at 7 bases. Germline CDR1 reads MNHEY; CDR2 reads SMNVEV (reference sequence). The length of the CDR3 is 14 residues. J gave up 1 base and V 5 bases, and 5 bases lay outside the gene matches. The CDR3 region is CASSPPGQSYEQYF. CDR3 sequence (DNA): TGTGCCAGCAGTCCCCCGGGACAGTCCTACGAGCAGTACTTC.

The rearrangement uses TRBV5-1 and TRBJ2-7; a possible D gene is TRBD1 (6 bases). V dropped 0 bases and J dropped 2 bases, with 9 bases sitting between them. The CDR3 loop spans 14 amino acids. The germline V gene encodes CDR1 SGHRS and CDR2 YFSETQ. CDR3 sequence reads: CASSLGGQTYEQYF. CDR3 nucleotide sequence: TGCGCCAGCAGCTTGGGAGGACAGACCTACGAGCAGTACTTC.

The J gene is TRBJ2-3, the V gene TRBV4-1; 8 positions match TRBD2. Germline assignment: CDR1 MGHRA and CDR2 YSYEKL. V trimming: 0 bases; J trimming: 5 bases; junction bases outside the gene matches: 10. The CDR3 spans 17 residues. CDR3 nucleotides: TGCGCCAGCAGCCAAGAGGCGAGCGGGAGCTGGCAAGATACGCAGTATTTT. The encoded protein is CASSQEASGSWQDTQYF.

This chain joins TRBV6-6 and TRBJ2-7, with D perhaps matching TRBD1 or TRBD2 (5 bases each). CDR3 length equals 15 residues. Per germline, CDR1 MNHNY and CDR2 SVGAGI (reference sequence). V was pared by 7 bases and J by 4 bases, with 20 bases between. The CDR3 reads CASTGYRDDGYEQYF. DNA for the CDR3: TGTGCCAGCACAGGGTACCGGGACGATGGGTACGAGCAGTACTTC.

This clone appeared a single time. This chain connects TRBV2 to TRBJ2-2; D not resolved. Trimming removed 6 bases at V and 0 bases at J, with 2 bases between. From germline, CDR1 is SNHLY and CDR2 FYNNEI. CDR3 length: 12 amino acids. The CDR3 is CASSPNTGELFF. The CDR3 DNA reads TGTGCCAGCAGCCCGAACACCGGGGAGCTGTTTTTT. Full variable domain (rest looked up from reference TRBV2 and TRBJ2-2): EPEVTQTPSHQVTQMGQEVILRCVPISNHLYFYWYRQILGQKVEFLVSFYNNEISEKSEIFDDQFSVERPDGSNFTLKIRSTKLEDSAMYFCASSPNTGELFFGEGSRLTVL.